A single sample is the source of the 20 T cell receptor beta chains below, sequenced in a study of beta chain features in type 1 diabetes. The entirety of the isolated RNA underwent reverse transcription, so expressed TCRB transcripts were sequenced. This table comes from immunoSEQ multiplex PCR, and its TCRdb copy is limited to in-frame clones, with some not included. The table shows nearly 250,000 clones, with about 71% occurring only once. Input material: naive CD4+ T cells from blood. All receptors come from a man aged 25-45 years in good health.

The chain joins TRBV10-3 to TRBJ2-3; 8 positions match TRBD1. Germline V lookup: CDR1 ENHRY, CDR2 SYGVKD. V shed 0 bases, J shed 2 bases, and the junction held 4 bases outside the gene matches. There are 16 residues in the CDR3. In DNA, the CDR3 is TGTGCCATCAGTGAGTCGACAGGGGCCTACACAGATACGCAGTATTTT. Translating it yields CAISESTGAYTDTQYF.

This CDR3 reads CAWRAVRNTEAFF. CDR3 coding DNA: TGTGCCTGGAGAGCGGTACGGAACACTGAAGCTTTCTTT. J is TRBJ1-1 and V is TRBV30, with D hard to call. V lost 3 bases and J 1 base, leaving 9 bases between the germline ends. Germline CDR1 GTSNPN, CDR2 SVGIG (reference sequence). The length of the CDR3 is 13 residues.

This clone was observed a single time. Distinct nucleotide sequences in the sample also encode this CDR3. This chain uses TRBV20-1 with TRBJ2-7; the D is unclear. The CDR3 spans 10 residues. V was trimmed by 2 bases and J by 5 bases, leaving 4 bases between them. The germline gives CDR1 DFQATT, CDR2 SNEGSKA (reference sequence). CDR3 DNA sequence: TGCAGTGCTAGAAGCAACGAGCAGTACTTC. This codes for CSARSNEQYF.

The chain joins TRBV27 to TRBJ2-5; a possible D gene is TRBD2 (6 bases). The germline V gene encodes CDR1 MNHEY and CDR2 SMNVEV (reference sequence). V shed 5 bases and J shed 5 bases, with 12 bases lying between them. CDR3 length: 13 residues. In DNA, the CDR3 is TGTGCCAGCAGTGCGATAGGAGGGGAGACCCAGTACTTC. It yields the protein CASSAIGGETQYF.

Comment on this clone: This CDR3 is also generated by other DNA sequences in the sample. The CDR3 region is CASSPRTSGTDTQYF. In DNA, the CDR3 is TGTGCCAGCAGTCCTCGTACCTCCGGGACAGATACGCAGTATTTT. This chain uses TRBV2 with TRBJ2-3; D is unresolved. V was clipped by 5 bases and J by 3 bases, with 15 bases between them. Per the germline V gene, CDR1 is SNHLY and CDR2 is FYNNEI. This CDR3 spans 15 amino acids.

The gene calls are TRBV23-1 and TRBJ2-3; 8 positions match TRBD2. TRBV23-1 is an ORF, and what it does is uncertain. V lost 8 bases to trimming and J lost 4 bases; unmatched junction nucleotides: 17. CDR3 length equals 17 residues. The CDR3 spells CASETTLAGGISDTQYF. The CDR3 DNA sequence: TGCGCCAGCGAAACAACCTTGGCGGGGGGAATTTCAGATACGCAGTATTTT.

The chain recombines TRBV30 with TRBJ1-1; D is undetermined. CDR3 length: 14 residues. Germline assignment: CDR1 GTSNPN and CDR2 SVGIG (reference sequence). Between the trimmed V and J ends, which lost 0 bases and 2 bases, there was a span of 10 bases. CDR3 DNA sequence: TGTGCCTGGAGTGTACTGAGAGATAACACTGAAGCTTTCTTT. Protein: CAWSVLRDNTEAFF.

In its sample, this clone was seen a few times. The V call is TRBV7-2, the J call TRBJ2-4; D may correspond to TRBD1 or TRBD2 (5 bases each). This CDR3 is 15 amino acids long. V was clipped by 0 bases and J by 6 bases, with 12 bases between them. CDR1 is SGHTA, CDR2 FQGNSA, per germline. CDR3 region: CASSLAEGSGNIQYF. The CDR3 bases are TGTGCCAGCAGCTTAGCCGAGGGGAGTGGAAACATTCAGTACTTC. Full variable domain (remainder filled in from reference TRBV7-2 and TRBJ2-4): GAGVSQSPSNKVTEKGKDVELRCDPISGHTALYWYRQSLGQGLEFLIYFQGNSAPDKSGLPSDRFSAERTGGSVSTLTIQRTQQEDSAVYLCASSLAEGSGNIQYFGAGTRLSVL.

The V call is TRBV2, the J call TRBJ2-2, with TRBD1 matching 9 bases. The CDR3 contains 15 residues. Per the germline V gene, CDR1 is SNHLY and CDR2 is FYNNEI. J was trimmed by 1 base and V by 7 bases; bases with no gene match: 4. CDR3 amino acids: CASNGQGLNTGELFF. Here the CDR3 DNA reads TGTGCCAGCAACGGACAGGGGCTGAACACCGGGGAGCTGTTTTTT.

V gene TRBV29-1 combines with J gene TRBJ2-7, with a weak D call TRBD1 (6 bases). The ends were cut back, 7 bases at V and 6 bases at J, with 16 bases in the middle. CDR3 size: 12 residues. CDR1 and CDR2 from the germline V gene are SQVTM and ANQGSEA. CDR3 DNA sequence: TGCAGCGCCCATAGGGGGAATCGCGAGCAGTACTTC. This gives the protein CSAHRGNREQYF.

The rearrangement uses TRBV5-1 and TRBJ2-5; TRBD1 is a possible D gene (6 bases). Deletions cut 0 bases from V and 2 bases from J, with 8 bases between. Germline values: CDR1 SGHRS, CDR2 YFSETQ. The CDR3 loop spans 14 amino acids. CDR3 sequence reads: CASSLATGQETQYF. CDR3 DNA: TGCGCCAGCAGCTTGGCTACAGGGCAAGAGACCCAGTACTTC.

The V call is TRBV29-1, the J call TRBJ2-5; no clear D gene. CDR1 SQVTM and CDR2 ANQGSEA come from the germline V gene. There are 10 residues in the CDR3. V shed 4 bases and J shed 5 bases, with 5 bases lying between them. CDR3 residues: CSVGYETQYF. The CDR3 DNA is TGCAGCGTTGGGTATGAGACCCAGTACTTC.

This clone was observed a single time. This chain links TRBV30 with TRBJ1-5; a weak D match, TRBD1 (5 bases). V lost 2 bases and J lost 2, with 13 bases in between. Looked up from germline, CDR1 is GTSNPN and CDR2 is SVGIG (reference sequence). The CDR3 totals 15 residues. The CDR3 protein is CAWSFDLGGNQPQHF. Written as DNA, the CDR3 is TGTGCCTGGAGTTTCGATTTGGGGGGCAATCAGCCCCAGCATTTT.

This clone was counted a few times. The V call is TRBV11-3, the J call TRBJ2-2, with D tentatively TRBD1 or TRBD2 (5 bases each). Looked up from germline, CDR1 is SGHNT and CDR2 is YENEEA. The CDR3 loop spans 15 amino acids. Trimming left V 5 bases short and J 0 bases short, with 10 bases between. CDR3: CASSPGTANTGELFF. In DNA, the CDR3 is TGTGCCAGCAGCCCCGGGACGGCGAACACCGGGGAGCTGTTTTTT.

V usage is TRBV11-2 and J usage is TRBJ2-4, with unresolved D. Germline-derived CDR1 and CDR2 are SGHAT and FQNNGV. V was clipped by 2 bases and J by 7 bases, with 12 bases between them. CDR3 size: 14 residues. The CDR3 sequence is CASSLLTQENIQYF. CDR3 sequence (DNA): TGTGCCAGCAGCTTATTAACCCAGGAGAACATTCAGTACTTC.

The genes are TRBV30 and TRBJ1-5, with 10 nucleotides matching TRBD1. CDR1 GTSNPN and CDR2 SVGIG come from the germline V gene (reference sequence). After removal of 2 bases from V and 5 bases from J, the junction contained 3 bases not matched to a gene. The CDR3 covers 14 residues. CDR3 amino acids: CAWSRDRGDQPQHF. In DNA, the CDR3 is TGTGCCTGGAGTAGGGACAGGGGAGATCAGCCCCAGCATTTT.

The chain has TRBV7-9 and TRBJ1-2, with D unresolved. V shed 5 bases and J shed 5 bases, with 15 bases lying between them. This CDR3 region has 14 residues. The V gene's germline CDR1 is SEHNR and CDR2 FQNEAQ (reference sequence). The CDR3 DNA sequence: TGTGCCAGCAGCCCGTTCCCCGGAGCGTATGGCTACACCTTC. Residues: CASSPFPGAYGYTF.

The V and J genes are TRBV6-5 and TRBJ1-2; D remains unclear. V was shortened by 8 bases and J by 4 bases, with 14 bases between the two germline ends. The CDR3 runs 13 residues. CDR1 and CDR2 from the germline V gene are MNHEY and SVGAGI. This CDR3 reads CASGRDPTYGYTF. The CDR3 nucleotides read TGTGCCAGCGGCCGGGATCCTACCTATGGCTACACCTTC.

CDR3: CAWSPTYEETQYF. The DNA for the CDR3 is TGTGCCTGGAGTCCGACGTACGAAGAGACCCAGTACTTC. V gene TRBV30 combines with J gene TRBJ2-5; no clear D. Trimming shortened V by 2 bases and J by 3 bases, and 10 bases separated the two germline ends. Per the germline V gene, CDR1 is GTSNPN and CDR2 is SVGIG (reference sequence). The CDR3 is 13 residues long.

The chain has TRBV7-9 and TRBJ1-1, with TRBD1 as a possible D gene (6 bases). This CDR3 region has 12 residues. With 1 base removed from V and 11 bases from J, the gap between germline ends came to 11 bases. The germline CDR1 and CDR2 sequences are SEHNR and FQNEAQ (reference sequence). The DNA for the CDR3 is TGTGCCAGCAGCTTAGAACAGGGCGATGCTTTCTTT. It codes for CASSLEQGDAFF.